What follows is one T cell receptor beta chain and its context. This record belongs to a study of blood T cell repertoires in COVID-19. The table came from immunoSEQ multiplex PCR; TCRdb's copy has only in-frame clones and leaves some out. The profile shows more than 95,000 clones, about 79% of them singletons. This CDR3 is built from 16 residues. Germline CDR1 reads SNHLY; CDR2 reads FYNNEI. The trim removed 9 bases at V and 4 bases at J, leaving 12 bases unmatched. This chain links TRBV2 with TRBJ2-2; 9 nucleotides agree with TRBD1. The source material was peripheral blood. This TCR came from a man aged 35 to 55 with active or convalescent COVID-19. The CDR3 sequence is CASDVGQGIGTGELFF. DNA for the CDR3: TGTGCCAGTGACGTGGGACAGGGAATAGGCACCGGGGAGCTGTTTTTT.